The subject of this entry is one TCR beta chain. What it binds is not known. This specimen comes from a study of PD-1 blockade in classical Hodgkin lymphoma. Time point defined: newly diagnosed, previously untreated cHL patient sample. The authors purified CD4+ T cells from thawed PBMCs by magnetic negative selection. The authors used newly diagnosed, untreated classical Hodgkin lymphoma PBMCs as comparison. Overall study results and limits: A reduction in baseline TCR diversity was reportedly seen in newly diagnosed patients relative to healthy donors.

The assay was immunoSEQ multiplex PCR, and TCRdb's table has in-frame clones only and misses some. The sample shows around 29,000 clones, 70% to 90% of them seen only once. Germline V lookup: CDR1 SNHLY, CDR2 FYNNEI. Trimming stripped 6 bases from V and 4 bases from J, with 13 bases between. The CDR3 is 15 residues long. The rearrangement joins TRBV2 to TRBJ2-6; D could derive from TRBD1 or TRBD2 (6 bases each). The TCR originated in a human donor with classical Hodgkin lymphoma. Sequenced: CD4+ T cells from blood. CDR3 coding DNA: TGTGCCAGCAGCCAAAGGGGGGACGGGGCCAACGTCCTGACTTTC. This sequence encodes CASSQRGDGANVLTF.